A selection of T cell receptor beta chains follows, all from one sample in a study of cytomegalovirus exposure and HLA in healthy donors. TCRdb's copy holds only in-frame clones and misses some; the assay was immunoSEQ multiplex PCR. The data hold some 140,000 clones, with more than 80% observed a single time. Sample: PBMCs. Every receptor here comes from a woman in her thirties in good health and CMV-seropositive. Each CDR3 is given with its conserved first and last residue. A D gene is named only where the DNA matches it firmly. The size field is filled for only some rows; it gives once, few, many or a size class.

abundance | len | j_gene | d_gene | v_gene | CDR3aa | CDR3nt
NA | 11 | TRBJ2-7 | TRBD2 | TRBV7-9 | CASSSTGGQYF | TGTGCCAGCAGCTCTACGGGAGGGCAGTACTTC
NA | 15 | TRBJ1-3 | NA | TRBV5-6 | CASSLRTVLGNTIYF | TGTGCCAGCAGCCTTCGGACAGTCCTTGGAAACACCATATATTTT
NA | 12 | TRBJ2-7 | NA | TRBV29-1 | CSVEEATGEQYF | TGCAGCGTTGAGGAAGCGACGGGGGAGCAGTACTTC
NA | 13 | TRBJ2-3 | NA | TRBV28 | CASSLPTTDTQYF | TGTGCCAGCAGTTTACCCACAACAGATACGCAGTATTTT
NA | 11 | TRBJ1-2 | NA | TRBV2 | CASSGGRGYTF | TGTGCCAGCAGTGGAGGCCGAGGCTACACCTTC
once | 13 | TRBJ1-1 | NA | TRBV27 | CASKDSLNTEAFF | TGTGCCAGCAAGGACAGCCTGAACACTGAAGCTTTCTTT
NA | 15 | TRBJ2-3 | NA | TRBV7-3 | CASSFSPVQTDTQYF | TGTGCCAGCAGCTTCTCCCCAGTTCAAACAGATACGCAGTATTTT
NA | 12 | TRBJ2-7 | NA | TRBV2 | CASTRGSYEQYF | TGTGCCAGCACCAGGGGCTCCTACGAGCAGTACTTC
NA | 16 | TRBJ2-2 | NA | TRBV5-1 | CASSFQGLPNTGELFF | TGCGCCAGCAGCTTCCAGGGACTTCCGAACACCGGGGAGCTGTTTTTT
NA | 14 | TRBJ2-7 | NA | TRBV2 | CASSGMTGPYEQYF | TGTGCCAGCAGTGGAATGACAGGCCCCTACGAGCAGTACTTC
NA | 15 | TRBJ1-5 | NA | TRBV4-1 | CASSLDRYSNQPQHF | TGCGCCAGCAGCCTGGACAGATATAGCAATCAGCCCCAGCATTTT
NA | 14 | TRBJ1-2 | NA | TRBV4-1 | CASSQVERAGGYTF | TGCGCCAGCAGCCAAGTAGAGAGGGCGGGGGGCTACACCTTC
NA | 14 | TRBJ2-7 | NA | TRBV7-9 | CASSFTGFSYEQYF | TGTGCCAGCAGCTTCACAGGGTTCTCCTACGAGCAGTACTTC
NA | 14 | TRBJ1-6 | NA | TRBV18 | CASSPRGSNSPLHF | TGTGCCAGCTCACCACGAGGGTCTAATTCACCCCTCCACTTT
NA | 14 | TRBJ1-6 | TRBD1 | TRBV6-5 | CASRGTGNNSPLHF | TGTGCCAGCAGGGGGACAGGGAATAATTCACCCCTCCACTTT
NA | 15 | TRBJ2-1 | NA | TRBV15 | CATSRGDLSWNEQFF | TGTGCCACCAGCAGAGGAGACTTGAGCTGGAATGAGCAGTTCTTC
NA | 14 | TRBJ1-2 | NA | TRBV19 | CASTPGPAGYGYTF | TGTGCCAGTACCCCGGGTCCCGCTGGTTATGGCTACACCTTC
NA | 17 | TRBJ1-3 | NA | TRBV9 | CASSVGSTPGGGNTIYF | TGTGCCAGCAGCGTAGGGTCCACCCCGGGAGGAGGAAACACCATATATTTT
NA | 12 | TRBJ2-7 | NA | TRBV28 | CASSQDLYEQYF | TGTGCCAGCAGTCAGGACTTGTACGAGCAGTACTTC
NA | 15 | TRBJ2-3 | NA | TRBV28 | CASSFNNWSTDTQYF | TGTGCCAGCAGTTTTAATAACTGGAGCACAGATACGCAGTATTTT
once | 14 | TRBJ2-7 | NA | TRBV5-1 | CASRRVGASYEQYF | TGCGCCAGCAGGAGAGTTGGGGCCTCCTACGAGCAGTACTTC
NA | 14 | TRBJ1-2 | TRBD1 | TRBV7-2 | CASKDRVLSWGYTF | TGTGCCAGCAAGGACAGGGTCCTCTCGTGGGGCTACACCTTC
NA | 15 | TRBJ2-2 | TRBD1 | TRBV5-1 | CASSYGQGGAGELFF | TGCGCCAGCAGCTATGGACAGGGTGGCGCCGGGGAGCTGTTTTTT
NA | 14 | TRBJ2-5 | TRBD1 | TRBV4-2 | CASSLGDRQETQYF | TGTGCCAGCAGCCTGGGGGACAGGCAAGAGACCCAGTACTTC
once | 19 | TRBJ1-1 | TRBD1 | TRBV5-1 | CASSSSTLHTRDRVKEAFF | TGCGCCAGCAGCTCTTCGACTCTACATACCCGGGACAGGGTGAAAGAAGCTTTCTTT
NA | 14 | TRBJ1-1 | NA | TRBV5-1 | CASSLVQGGTEAFF | TGCGCCAGCAGCTTGGTTCAGGGAGGCACTGAAGCTTTCTTT
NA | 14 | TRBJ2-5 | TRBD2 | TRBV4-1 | CASSQPSGEGTQYF | TGCGCCAGCAGCCAACCCAGCGGGGAGGGGACCCAGTACTTC
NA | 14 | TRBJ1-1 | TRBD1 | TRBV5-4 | CAAGGTAPNTEAFF | TGTGCCGCAGGGGGGACAGCTCCGAACACTGAAGCTTTCTTT
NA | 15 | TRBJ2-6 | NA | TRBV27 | CASSPQGSGANVLTF | TGTGCCAGCAGTCCTCAGGGTTCCGGGGCCAACGTCCTGACTTTC
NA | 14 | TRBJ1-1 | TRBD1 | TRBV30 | CAWNPGTGKAEAFF | TGTGCCTGGAATCCCGGGACAGGGAAAGCTGAAGCTTTCTTT
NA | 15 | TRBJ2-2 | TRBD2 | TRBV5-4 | CASSSRTSGTGELFF | TGTGCCAGCAGCTCCCGGACTAGCGGGACCGGGGAGCTGTTTTTT
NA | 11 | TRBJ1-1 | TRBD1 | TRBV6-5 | CASRDRGGAFF | TGTGCCAGCAGGGACAGGGGTGGGGCTTTCTTT
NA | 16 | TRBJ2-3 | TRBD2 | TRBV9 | CASSVVSGGHTDTQYF | TGTGCCAGCAGCGTAGTTAGCGGGGGCCACACAGATACGCAGTATTTT
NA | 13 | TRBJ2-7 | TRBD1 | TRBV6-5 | CASRGQGSNEQYF | TGTGCCAGCAGGGGACAGGGGAGCAACGAGCAGTACTTC
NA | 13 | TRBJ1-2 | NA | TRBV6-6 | CASSREGVRGYTF | TGTGCCAGCAGCAGGGAGGGGGTGCGTGGCTACACCTTC
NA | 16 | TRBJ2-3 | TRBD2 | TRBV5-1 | CASSPGGSVHTDTQYF | TGCGCCAGCAGCCCGGGGGGTAGCGTACACACAGATACGCAGTATTTT
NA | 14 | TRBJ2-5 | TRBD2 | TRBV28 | CASSPAGGPETQYF | TGTGCCAGCAGCCCAGCGGGAGGGCCGGAGACCCAGTACTTC
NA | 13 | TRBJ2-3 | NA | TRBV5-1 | CASSMPGRDTQYF | TGCGCCAGCAGCATGCCAGGGAGGGATACGCAGTATTTT
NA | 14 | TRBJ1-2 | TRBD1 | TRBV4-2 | CASSRPDRGDGYTF | TGTGCCAGCAGCCGCCCGGACAGGGGAGATGGCTACACCTTC
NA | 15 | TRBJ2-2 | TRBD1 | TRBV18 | CASSPQGQAGGELFF | TGTGCCAGCTCGCCACAAGGACAGGCGGGCGGGGAGCTGTTTTTT
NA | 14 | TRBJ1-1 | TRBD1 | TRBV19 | CASSRQGAVTEAFF | TGTGCCAGTAGTCGACAGGGGGCCGTCACTGAAGCTTTCTTT
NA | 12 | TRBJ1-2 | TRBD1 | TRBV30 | CALMTGRDGYTF | TGTGCCTTGATGACAGGGCGGGATGGCTACACCTTC
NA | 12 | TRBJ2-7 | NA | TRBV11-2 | CASSLGTYEQYF | TGTGCCAGCAGCTTGGGCACTTACGAGCAGTACTTC
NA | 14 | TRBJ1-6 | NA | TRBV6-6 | CASRQITGIPHLHF | TGTGCCAGCAGACAGATAACAGGGATTCCTCACCTCCACTTT
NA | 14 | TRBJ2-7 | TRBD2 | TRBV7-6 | CASSLLAGSYEQYF | TGTGCCAGCAGCTTACTAGCGGGGTCCTACGAGCAGTACTTC
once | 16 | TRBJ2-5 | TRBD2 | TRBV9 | CASSAGLAGVQETQYF | TGTGCCAGCAGCGCCGGACTAGCGGGAGTCCAAGAGACCCAGTACTTC
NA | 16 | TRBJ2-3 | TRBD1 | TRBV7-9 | CSSSPRTGDISDTQYF | TGTTCCAGCAGCCCAAGGACAGGGGATATCTCAGATACGCAGTATTTT
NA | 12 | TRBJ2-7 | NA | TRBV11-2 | CASSSQHYEQYF | TGTGCCAGCAGCTCTCAACACTACGAGCAGTACTTC
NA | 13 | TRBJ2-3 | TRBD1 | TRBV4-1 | CASSLDRADTQYF | TGCGCCAGCAGCCTGGACAGGGCGGATACGCAGTATTTT
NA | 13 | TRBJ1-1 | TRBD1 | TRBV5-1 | CASRAGQGPEAFF | TGCGCCAGCAGGGCAGGACAGGGCCCTGAAGCTTTCTTT
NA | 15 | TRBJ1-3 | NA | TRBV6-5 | CASSSTQISGNTIYF | TGTGCCAGCAGTTCCACCCAGATTTCTGGAAACACCATATATTTT
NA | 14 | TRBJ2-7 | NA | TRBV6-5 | CASSYSMTLVEQYF | TGTGCCAGCAGTTACTCGATGACACTTGTCGAGCAGTACTTC
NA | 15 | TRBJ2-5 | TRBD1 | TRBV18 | CASSPRQGNQETQYF | TGTGCCAGCTCACCACGACAGGGGAACCAAGAGACCCAGTACTTC
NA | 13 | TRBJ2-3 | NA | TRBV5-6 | CASSLGTTDTQYF | TGTGCCAGCAGCTTGGGGACAACAGATACGCAGTATTTT
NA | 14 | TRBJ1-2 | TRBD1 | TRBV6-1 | CASSQTPDRAGYTF | TGTGCCAGCAGTCAAACCCCCGACAGGGCTGGCTACACCTTC
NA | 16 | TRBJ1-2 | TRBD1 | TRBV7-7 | CASSPDRLTSNYGYTF | TGTGCCAGCAGCCCGGACAGGCTCACTTCTAACTATGGCTACACCTTC
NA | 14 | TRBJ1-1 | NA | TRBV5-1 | CASSPDRMNTEAFF | TGCGCCAGCAGCCCAGACAGGATGAACACTGAAGCTTTCTTT
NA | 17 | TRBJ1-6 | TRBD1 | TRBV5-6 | CASSLYGTGEGNSPLHF | TGTGCCAGCAGCTTGTACGGGACAGGGGAGGGTAATTCACCCCTCCACTTT
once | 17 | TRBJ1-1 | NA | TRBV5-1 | CASSLGGRGDGVTEAFF | TGCGCCAGCAGCTTGGGGGGGAGGGGGGACGGGGTCACTGAAGCTTTCTTT
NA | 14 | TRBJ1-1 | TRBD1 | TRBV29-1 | CSATGTGGAAEAFF | TGCAGCGCTACCGGGACAGGGGGCGCCGCTGAAGCTTTCTTT